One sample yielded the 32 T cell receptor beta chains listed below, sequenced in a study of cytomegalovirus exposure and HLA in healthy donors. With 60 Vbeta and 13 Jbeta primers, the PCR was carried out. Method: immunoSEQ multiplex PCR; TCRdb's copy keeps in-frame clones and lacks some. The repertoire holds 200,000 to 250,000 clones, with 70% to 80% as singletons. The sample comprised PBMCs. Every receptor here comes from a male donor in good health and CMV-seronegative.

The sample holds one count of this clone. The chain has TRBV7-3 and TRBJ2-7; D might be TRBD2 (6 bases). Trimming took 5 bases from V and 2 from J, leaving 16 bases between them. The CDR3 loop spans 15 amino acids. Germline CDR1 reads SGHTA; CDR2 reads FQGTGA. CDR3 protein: CASSGGTGPPYEQYF. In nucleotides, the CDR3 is TGTGCCAGCAGCGGGGGGACCGGGCCCCCCTACGAGCAGTACTTC.

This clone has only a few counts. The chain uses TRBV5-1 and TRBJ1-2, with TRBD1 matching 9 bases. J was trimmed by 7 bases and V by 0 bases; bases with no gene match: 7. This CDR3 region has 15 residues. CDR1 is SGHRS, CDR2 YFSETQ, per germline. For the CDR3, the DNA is TGCGCCAGCAGCTTGGCCGCGGGACAGGGTTCTGGCTACACCTTC. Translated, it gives CASSLAAGQGSGYTF.

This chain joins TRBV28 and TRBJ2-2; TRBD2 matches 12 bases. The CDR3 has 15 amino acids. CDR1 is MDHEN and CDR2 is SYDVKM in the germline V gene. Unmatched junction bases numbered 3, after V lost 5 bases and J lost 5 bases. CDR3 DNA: TGTGCCAGCAGTCCCCTAGCGGGAGGGACCGGGGAGCTGTTTTTT. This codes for CASSPLAGGTGELFF.

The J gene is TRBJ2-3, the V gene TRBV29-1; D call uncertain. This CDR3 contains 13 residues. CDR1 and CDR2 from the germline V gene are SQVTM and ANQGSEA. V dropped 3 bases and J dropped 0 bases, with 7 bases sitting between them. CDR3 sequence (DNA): TGCAGCGTTGATTTCGGGAGCACAGATACGCAGTATTTT. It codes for CSVDFGSTDTQYF.

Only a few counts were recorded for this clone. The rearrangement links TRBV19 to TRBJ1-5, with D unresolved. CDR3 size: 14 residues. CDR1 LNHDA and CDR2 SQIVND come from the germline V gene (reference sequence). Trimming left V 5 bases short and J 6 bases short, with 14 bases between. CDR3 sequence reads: CASSPDRRGQPQHF. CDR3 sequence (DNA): TGTGCCAGTAGTCCCGACCGCCGGGGTCAGCCCCAGCATTTT.

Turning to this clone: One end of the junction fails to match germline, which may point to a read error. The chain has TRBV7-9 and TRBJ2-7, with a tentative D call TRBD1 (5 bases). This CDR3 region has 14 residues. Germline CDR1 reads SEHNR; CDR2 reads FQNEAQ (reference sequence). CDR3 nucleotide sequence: TGTTCCAGCAGCCTCCTTGGACCGTCAGGGGAGCAGTACTTC. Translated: CSSSLLGPSGEQYF.

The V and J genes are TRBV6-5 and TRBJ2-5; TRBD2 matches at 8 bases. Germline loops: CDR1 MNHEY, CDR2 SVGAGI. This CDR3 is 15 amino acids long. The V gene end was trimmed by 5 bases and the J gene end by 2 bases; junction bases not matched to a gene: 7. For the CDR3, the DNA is TGTGCCAGCAGTCCTCTGACTAGCGCACAAGAGACCCAGTACTTC. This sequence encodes CASSPLTSAQETQYF.

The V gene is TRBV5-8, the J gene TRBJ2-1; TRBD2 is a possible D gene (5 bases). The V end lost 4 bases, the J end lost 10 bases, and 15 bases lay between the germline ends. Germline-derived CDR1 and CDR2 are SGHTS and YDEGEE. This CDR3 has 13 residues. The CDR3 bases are TGTGCCAGCAGCCTTGGACGAAGCGGCGAGCAGTTCTTC. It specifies CASSLGRSGEQFF.

For the CDR3, the DNA is TGTGCCAGCAGCGTTGGGGGACTGGGCAATCAGCCCCAGCATTTT. Its protein is CASSVGGLGNQPQHF. V usage is TRBV9 and J usage is TRBJ1-5; tentatively, D is TRBD1 (5 bases). V lost 2 bases, J lost 2 bases, and 11 bases lay in between. This CDR3 has 15 amino acids. Germline CDR1 is SGDLS and CDR2 is YYNGEE.

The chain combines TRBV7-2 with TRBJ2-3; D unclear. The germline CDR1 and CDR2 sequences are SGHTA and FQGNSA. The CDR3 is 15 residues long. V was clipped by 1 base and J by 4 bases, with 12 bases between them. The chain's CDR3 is CASSLDLPVADTQYF. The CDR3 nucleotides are TGTGCCAGCAGCTTAGATCTGCCGGTCGCAGATACGCAGTATTTT.

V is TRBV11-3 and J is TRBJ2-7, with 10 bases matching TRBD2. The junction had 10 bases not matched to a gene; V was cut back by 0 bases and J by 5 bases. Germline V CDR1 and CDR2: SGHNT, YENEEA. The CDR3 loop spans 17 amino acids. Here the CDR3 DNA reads TGTGCCAGCAGCTTAGAAGGATTCACTAGCGGGAAGAACGAGCAGTACTTC. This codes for CASSLEGFTSGKNEQYF.

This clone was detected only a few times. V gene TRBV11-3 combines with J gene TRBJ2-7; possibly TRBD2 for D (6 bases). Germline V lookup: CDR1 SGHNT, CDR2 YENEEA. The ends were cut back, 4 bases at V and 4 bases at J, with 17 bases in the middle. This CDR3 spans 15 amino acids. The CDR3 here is CASSYDGTSIYEQYF. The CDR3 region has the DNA TGTGCCAGCAGCTACGACGGTACTAGCATTTACGAGCAGTACTTC.

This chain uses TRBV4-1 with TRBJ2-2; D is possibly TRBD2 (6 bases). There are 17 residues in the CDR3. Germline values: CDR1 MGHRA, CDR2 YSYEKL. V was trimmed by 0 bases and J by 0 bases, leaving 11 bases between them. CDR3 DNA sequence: TGCGCCAGCAGCCAAGATCCGCGGGGAGCGAACACCGGGGAGCTGTTTTTT. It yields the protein CASSQDPRGANTGELFF.

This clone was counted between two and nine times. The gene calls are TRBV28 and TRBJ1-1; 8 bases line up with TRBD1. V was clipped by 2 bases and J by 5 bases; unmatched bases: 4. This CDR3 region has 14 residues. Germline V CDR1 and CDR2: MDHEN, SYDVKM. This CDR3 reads CASSLTGGRTEAFF. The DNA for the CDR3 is TGTGCCAGCAGTTTAACAGGGGGTAGAACTGAAGCTTTCTTT.

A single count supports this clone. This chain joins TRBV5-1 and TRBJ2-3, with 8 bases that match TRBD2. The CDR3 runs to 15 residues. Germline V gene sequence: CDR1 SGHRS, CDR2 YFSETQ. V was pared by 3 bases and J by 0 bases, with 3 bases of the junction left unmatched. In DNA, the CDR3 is TGCGCCAGCAGCTATAGCGGGACTAGCACAGATACGCAGTATTTT. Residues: CASSYSGTSTDTQYF.

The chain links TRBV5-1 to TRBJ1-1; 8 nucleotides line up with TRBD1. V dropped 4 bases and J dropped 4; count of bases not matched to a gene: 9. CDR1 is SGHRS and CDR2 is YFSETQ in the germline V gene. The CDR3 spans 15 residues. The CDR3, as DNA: TGCGCCAGCAGCATCGGACAGGGCGGGAGCACTGAAGCTTTCTTT. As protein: CASSIGQGGSTEAFF.

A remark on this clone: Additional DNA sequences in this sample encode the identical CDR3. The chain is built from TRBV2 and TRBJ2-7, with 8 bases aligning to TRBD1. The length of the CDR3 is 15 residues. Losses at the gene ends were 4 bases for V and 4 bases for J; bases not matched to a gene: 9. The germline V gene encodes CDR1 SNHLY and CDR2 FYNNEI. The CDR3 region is CASSGETGDWYEQYF. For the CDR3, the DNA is TGTGCCAGCAGTGGGGAGACAGGGGATTGGTACGAGCAGTACTTC.

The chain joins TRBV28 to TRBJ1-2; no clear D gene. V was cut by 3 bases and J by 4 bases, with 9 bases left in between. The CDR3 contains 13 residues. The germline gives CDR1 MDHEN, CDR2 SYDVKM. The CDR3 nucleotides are TGTGCCAGCAGTTTCAGTCCCTCCTATGGCTACACCTTC. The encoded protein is CASSFSPSYGYTF.

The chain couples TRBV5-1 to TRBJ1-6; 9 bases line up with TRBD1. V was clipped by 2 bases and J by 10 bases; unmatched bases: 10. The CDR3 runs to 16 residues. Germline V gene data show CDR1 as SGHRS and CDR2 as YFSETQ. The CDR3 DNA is TGCGCCAGCAGCTTTGGGACACAGGGGGCAGGGTCACCCCTCCACTTT. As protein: CASSFGTQGAGSPLHF.

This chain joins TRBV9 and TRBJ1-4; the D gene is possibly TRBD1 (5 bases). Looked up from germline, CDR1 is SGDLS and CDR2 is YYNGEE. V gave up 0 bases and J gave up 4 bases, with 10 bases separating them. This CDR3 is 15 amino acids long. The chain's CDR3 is CASSVAPGNNEKLFF. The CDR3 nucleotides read TGTGCCAGCAGCGTAGCTCCAGGGAATAATGAAAAACTGTTTTTT.

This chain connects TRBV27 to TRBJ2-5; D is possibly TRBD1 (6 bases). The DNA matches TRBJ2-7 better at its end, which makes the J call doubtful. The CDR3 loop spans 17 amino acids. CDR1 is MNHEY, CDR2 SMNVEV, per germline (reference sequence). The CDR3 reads CASSSLPTGPTGNEQYF. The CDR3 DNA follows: TGTGCCAGCAGTTCCCTCCCCACAGGGCCGACTGGGAACGAGCAGTACTTC.

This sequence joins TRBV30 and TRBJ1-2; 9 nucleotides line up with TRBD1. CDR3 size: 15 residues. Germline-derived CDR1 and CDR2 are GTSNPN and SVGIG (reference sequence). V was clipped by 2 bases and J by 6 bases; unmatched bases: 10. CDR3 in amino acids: CAWSKAVGQGNGYTF. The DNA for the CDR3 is TGTGCCTGGAGTAAAGCTGTGGGACAGGGAAATGGCTACACCTTC.

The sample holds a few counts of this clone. The CDR3 DNA reads as TGTGCCACCAGCAGAGCTGATCAGCCCCAGCATTTT. It encodes CATSRADQPQHF. The chain couples TRBV15 to TRBJ1-5; unclear D gene. The V gene's germline CDR1 is LNHNV and CDR2 YYDKDF (reference sequence). The CDR3 covers 12 residues. The V and J ends lost 1 base and 5 bases respectively, with 3 bases between them.

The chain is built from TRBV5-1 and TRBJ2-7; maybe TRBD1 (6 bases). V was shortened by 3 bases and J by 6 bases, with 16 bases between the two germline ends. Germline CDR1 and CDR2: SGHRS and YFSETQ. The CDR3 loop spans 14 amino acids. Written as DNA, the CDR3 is TGCGCCAGCAGCTCCTTCCCTACAGGGTCCGAGCAGTACTTC. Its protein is CASSSFPTGSEQYF.

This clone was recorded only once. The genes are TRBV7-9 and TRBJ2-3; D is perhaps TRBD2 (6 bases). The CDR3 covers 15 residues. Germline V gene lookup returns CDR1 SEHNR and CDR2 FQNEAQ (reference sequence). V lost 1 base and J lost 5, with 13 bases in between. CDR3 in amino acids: CASSLGTAGQDTQYF. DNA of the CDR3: TGTGCCAGCAGCTTAGGGACGGCGGGGCAAGATACGCAGTATTTT.

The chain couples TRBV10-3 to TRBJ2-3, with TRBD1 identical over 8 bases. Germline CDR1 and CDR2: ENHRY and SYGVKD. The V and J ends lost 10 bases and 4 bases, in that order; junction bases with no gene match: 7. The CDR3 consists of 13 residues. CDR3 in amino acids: CASGQGPPDTQYF. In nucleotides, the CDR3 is TGTGCCAGCGGACAGGGCCCCCCAGATACGCAGTATTTT.

In DNA, the CDR3 is TGTGCCAGCAGTCTCGGGACTAGCGGTACCTACGAGCAGTACTTC. Translating it yields CASSLGTSGTYEQYF. The rearrangement uses TRBV28 and TRBJ2-7; 11 bases fit TRBD2. In germline, CDR1 is MDHEN, CDR2 SYDVKM. Unmatched junction bases numbered 5, after V lost 5 bases and J lost 2 bases. This CDR3 spans 15 amino acids.

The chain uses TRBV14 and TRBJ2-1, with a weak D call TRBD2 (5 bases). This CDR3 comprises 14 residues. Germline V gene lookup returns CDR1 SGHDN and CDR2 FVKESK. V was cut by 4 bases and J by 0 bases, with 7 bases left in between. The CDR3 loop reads CASSRAGSYNEQFF. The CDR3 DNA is TGTGCCAGCAGCCGGGCGGGCTCCTACAATGAGCAGTTCTTC.

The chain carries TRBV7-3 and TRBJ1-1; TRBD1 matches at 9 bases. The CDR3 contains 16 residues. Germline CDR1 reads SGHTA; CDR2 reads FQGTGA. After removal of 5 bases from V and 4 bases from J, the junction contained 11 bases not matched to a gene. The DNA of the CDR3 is TGTGCCAGCAGCCCTACAGGGGGCGCGGTACCCACTGAAGCTTTCTTT. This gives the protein CASSPTGGAVPTEAFF.

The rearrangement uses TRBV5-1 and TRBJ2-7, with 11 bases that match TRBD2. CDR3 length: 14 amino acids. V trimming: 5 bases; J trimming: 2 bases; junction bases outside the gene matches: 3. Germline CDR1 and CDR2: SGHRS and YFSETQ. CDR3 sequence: CASRLLAGAYEQYF. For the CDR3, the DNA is TGCGCCAGCAGGTTACTAGCGGGAGCCTACGAGCAGTACTTC. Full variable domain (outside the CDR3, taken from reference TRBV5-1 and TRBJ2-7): KAGVTQTPRYLIKTRGQQVTLSCSPISGHRSVSWYQQTPGQGLQFLFEYFSETQRNKGNFPGRFSGRQFSNSRSEMNVSTLELGDSALYLCASRLLAGAYEQYFGPGTRLTVT.

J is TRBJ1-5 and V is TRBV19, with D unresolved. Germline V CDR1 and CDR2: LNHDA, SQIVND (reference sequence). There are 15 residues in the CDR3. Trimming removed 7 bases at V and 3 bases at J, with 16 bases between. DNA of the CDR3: TGTGCCAGTAACCCGGGAGGGATCAACAATCAGCCCCAGCATTTT. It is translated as CASNPGGINNQPQHF.

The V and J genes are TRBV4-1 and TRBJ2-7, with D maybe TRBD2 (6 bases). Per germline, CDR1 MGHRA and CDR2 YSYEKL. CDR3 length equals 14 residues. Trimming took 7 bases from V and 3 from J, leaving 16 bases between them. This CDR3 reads CASTRGMGGYEQYF. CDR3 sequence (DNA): TGCGCCAGCACCCGAGGGATGGGGGGCTACGAGCAGTACTTC.